Listed below are T cell receptor beta chains from one sample, sequenced in a study of T cell repertoires in cytomegalovirus infection. TCRdb fed the reads into MiXCR, producing one record per CDR3 protein. Of 310,000 or so distinct CDR3 sequences listed, 25% were seen once; the top ten hold roughly 13%. No antigen has been assigned to these receptors. The input for sequencing was cultured PBMCs, taken from culture after CMV antigen stimulation. The source is a human donor in good health (CMV status not recorded). Some clones in this sample may be carry-over from other donors' samples. The CDR3 runs from the conserved cysteine through the conserved F or W. D genes are given only for firm matches. Only part of the rows carry a size: once, few, many, or a class if the clone is expanded.

D gene: -; clone size: many; V gene: TRBV11-2; J gene: TRBJ2-3; CDR3 DNA: TGTGCCAGCAGCGGGGCTTGGGGCGGGATGAGCACAGATACGCAGTATTTT; CDR3 protein: CASSGAWGGMSTDTQYF
D gene: -; clone size: many; V gene: TRBV4-1; J gene: TRBJ2-4; CDR3 DNA: TGCGCCAGCAGCCAGGTTGCGGGACTAGCCAAAAACATTCAGTACTTC; CDR3 protein: CASSQVAGLAKNIQYF
D gene: -; clone size: -; V gene: TRBV29-1; J gene: TRBJ2-5; CDR3 DNA: TGCAGCGTTGGAGGGCCCAGCGGTCAAGAGACCCAGTACTTC; CDR3 protein: CSVGGPSGQETQYF
D gene: -; clone size: many; V gene: TRBV7-2; J gene: TRBJ2-1; CDR3 DNA: TGTGCCAGCAGCTTATGGTTAGGACTACTAAGAGATGAGCAGTTCTTC; CDR3 protein: CASSLWLGLLRDEQFF
D gene: TRBD2; clone size: -; V gene: TRBV4-3; J gene: TRBJ2-1; CDR3 DNA: TGCGCCAGCAGCCAAGAAACTAGCGGTTTCTACAATGAGCAGTTCTTC; CDR3 protein: CASSQETSGFYNEQFF
D gene: -; clone size: few; V gene: TRBV5-6; J gene: TRBJ1-4; CDR3 DNA: TGTGCCAGCAGCCGGGGACATCTTCGGGAAAAACTGTTTTTT; CDR3 protein: CASSRGHLREKLFF
D gene: TRBD2; clone size: few; V gene: TRBV15; J gene: TRBJ2-3; CDR3 DNA: TGTGCCACCAGCAGAGATGGGACTAGCGGAAGCACAGATACGCAGTATTTT; CDR3 protein: CATSRDGTSGSTDTQYF
D gene: TRBD2; clone size: once; V gene: TRBV20-1; J gene: TRBJ2-1; CDR3 DNA: TGCAGTGCGTGGAGGACTAGCTCTTACAATGAGCAGTTCTTC; CDR3 protein: CSAWRTSSYNEQFF
D gene: TRBD2; clone size: few; V gene: TRBV2; J gene: TRBJ2-1; CDR3 DNA: TGTGCCAGCAGTGGAAAAGCGGGAGACTACAATGAGCAGTTCTTC; CDR3 protein: CASSGKAGDYNEQFF
D gene: TRBD1; clone size: -; V gene: TRBV10-3; J gene: TRBJ1-5; CDR3 DNA: TGTGCCACGGGAACAGGGGGCAATCAGCCCCAGCATTTT; CDR3 protein: CATGTGGNQPQHF
D gene: -; clone size: few; V gene: TRBV11-1; J gene: TRBJ1-6; CDR3 DNA: TGTGCCAGCAGCCAGGGACGGAATAATTCACCCCTCCACTTT; CDR3 protein: CASSQGRNNSPLHF
D gene: -; clone size: -; V gene: TRBV6-1; J gene: TRBJ2-1; CDR3 DNA: TGTGCCAGCAGTTATGAGATCAGGGATGAGCAGTTCTTC; CDR3 protein: CASSYEIRDEQFF
D gene: TRBD1; clone size: -; V gene: TRBV10-2; J gene: TRBJ1-5; CDR3 DNA: TGCGCCAGCAGTGTAACAGGACAGGGGAGAATGAGAACGTATCAGCCCCAGCATTTT; CDR3 protein: CASSVTGQGRMRTYQPQHF
D gene: -; clone size: many; V gene: TRBV12-3/TRBV12-4; J gene: TRBJ1-3; CDR3 DNA: TGTGCCAGCAGTTTTTCGGGGGGCAACACCATATATTTT; CDR3 protein: CASSFSGGNTIYF
D gene: -; clone size: few; V gene: TRBV13; J gene: TRBJ2-3; CDR3 DNA: TGTGCCAGCAGCTTAGGCATGGAGGGGGCGGATACGCAGTATTTT; CDR3 protein: CASSLGMEGADTQYF
D gene: -; clone size: few; V gene: TRBV7-8; J gene: TRBJ1-1; CDR3 DNA: TGTGCCAGCAGCTTATTTCGGGGGGCGCGGACTGAAGCTTTCTTT; CDR3 protein: CASSLFRGARTEAFF
D gene: TRBD1; clone size: -; V gene: TRBV6-2/TRBV6-3; J gene: TRBJ1-1; CDR3 DNA: TGTGCCAGCAGTGCGGACAGGGCGGTTGAAGCTTTCTTT; CDR3 protein: CASSADRAVEAFF
D gene: TRBD2; clone size: many; V gene: TRBV7-2; J gene: TRBJ2-1; CDR3 DNA: TGTGCCAGCAGCTTAGCGTGGGGCGGGAGCAATGAGCAGTTCTTC; CDR3 protein: CASSLAWGGSNEQFF
D gene: -; clone size: -; V gene: TRBV12-3/TRBV12-4; J gene: TRBJ1-1; CDR3 DNA: TGTGCCAGCAGTTTAGAGATTTTTGGAGCTTTCTTT; CDR3 protein: CASSLEIFGAFF
D gene: -; clone size: -; V gene: TRBV25-1; J gene: TRBJ2-3; CDR3 DNA: TGTGCCAGCAGTGAATTCGGGACAGATACGCAGTATTTT; CDR3 protein: CASSEFGTDTQYF
D gene: TRBD1; clone size: few; V gene: TRBV6-6; J gene: TRBJ2-1; CDR3 DNA: TGTGCCAGCAGGCCGTGGACAGGGATGGATGAGCAGTTCTTC; CDR3 protein: CASRPWTGMDEQFF
D gene: TRBD2; clone size: few; V gene: TRBV7-2; J gene: TRBJ2-1; CDR3 DNA: TGTGCCAGCAGCGTACTACTAGCGGGAGGGCCAGAAGAGCAGTTCTTC; CDR3 protein: CASSVLLAGGPEEQFF
D gene: -; clone size: many; V gene: TRBV7-2; J gene: TRBJ1-1; CDR3 DNA: TGTGCCAGCAGCTCGAGGGCACAGACCCTAAACACTGAAGCTTTCTTT; CDR3 protein: CASSSRAQTLNTEAFF
D gene: TRBD1; clone size: few; V gene: TRBV6-1; J gene: TRBJ1-1; CDR3 DNA: TGTGCCAGCAGTGTTCGTGGGACAGGGAACACTGAAGCTTTCTTT; CDR3 protein: CASSVRGTGNTEAFF
D gene: TRBD2; clone size: few; V gene: TRBV5-1; J gene: TRBJ2-7; CDR3 DNA: TGCGCCAGCAGCTTGGACGGGGGGGCGCAAGTAGCCGAGCAGTACTTC; CDR3 protein: CASSLDGGAQVAEQYF
D gene: TRBD1; clone size: medium-sized; V gene: TRBV20-1; J gene: TRBJ1-1; CDR3 DNA: TGCAGTGCTAGTGACTACGGGACAGTGAACACTGAAGCTTTCTTT; CDR3 protein: CSASDYGTVNTEAFF
D gene: TRBD2; clone size: -; V gene: TRBV20-1; J gene: TRBJ2-1; CDR3 DNA: TGCAGTGCAAATCGCGGGAGGCGCTCCTACAATGAGCAGTTCTTC; CDR3 protein: CSANRGRRSYNEQFF
D gene: -; clone size: few; V gene: TRBV6-2/TRBV6-3; J gene: TRBJ2-2; CDR3 DNA: TGTGCCAGCAGTTACAAGGGACAGAACACCGGGGAGCTGTTTTTT; CDR3 protein: CASSYKGQNTGELFF
D gene: -; clone size: -; V gene: TRBV6-2/TRBV6-3; J gene: TRBJ2-3; CDR3 DNA: TGTGCCAGCAGTTCCTACCAGCGGGATACGCAGTATTTT; CDR3 protein: CASSSYQRDTQYF
D gene: -; clone size: -; V gene: TRBV18; J gene: TRBJ1-1; CDR3 DNA: TGTGCCAGCTCACCCACGGACGATAACACTGAAGCTTTCTTT; CDR3 protein: CASSPTDDNTEAFF
D gene: -; clone size: few; V gene: TRBV27; J gene: TRBJ1-2; CDR3 DNA: TGTGCCAGCAGCTTGAGTTCGAACCTCGTTACAGGGACCTATGGCTACACCTTC; CDR3 protein: CASSLSSNLVTGTYGYTF
D gene: TRBD2; clone size: few; V gene: TRBV10-2; J gene: TRBJ2-1; CDR3 DNA: TGCGCCAGCAGCCGGTATAGCGGGAGCCTAGTTTACAATGAGCAGTTCTTC; CDR3 protein: CASSRYSGSLVYNEQFF
D gene: -; clone size: -; V gene: TRBV7-6; J gene: TRBJ2-4; CDR3 DNA: TGTGCCAGCAGCTTAGGGGGGACGGGTATGAACATTCAGTACTTC; CDR3 protein: CASSLGGTGMNIQYF
D gene: -; clone size: many; V gene: TRBV12-3/TRBV12-4; J gene: TRBJ1-2; CDR3 DNA: TGTGCCAGCAGACAGGGCGGGGCTGGCTACACCTTC; CDR3 protein: CASRQGGAGYTF
D gene: -; clone size: -; V gene: TRBV12-3/TRBV12-4; J gene: TRBJ2-2; CDR3 DNA: TGTGCCAGCAGTCTTGTGGGGGGCGGGGAGCTGTTTTTT; CDR3 protein: CASSLVGGGELFF
D gene: -; clone size: -; V gene: TRBV6-8; J gene: TRBJ1-1; CDR3 DNA: TGTGCCAGCAGTTACGGAAGCAGGGTGAACACTGAAGCTTTCTTT; CDR3 protein: CASSYGSRVNTEAFF
D gene: TRBD1; clone size: -; V gene: TRBV6-5; J gene: TRBJ1-2; CDR3 DNA: TGTGCCAGCAGTCCCGGACAGGCCGGGCTTTATGGCTACACCTTC; CDR3 protein: CASSPGQAGLYGYTF
D gene: TRBD1; clone size: many; V gene: TRBV19; J gene: TRBJ2-2; CDR3 DNA: TGTGCCAGTATCGCAAAGGGACAGGGGGTGTCCGGGGAGCTGTTTTTT; CDR3 protein: CASIAKGQGVSGELFF
D gene: TRBD1; clone size: -; V gene: TRBV6-6; J gene: TRBJ1-1; CDR3 DNA: TGTGCCAGCAGCCCGGGACAGGGTTTAACTGAAGCTTTCTTT; CDR3 protein: CASSPGQGLTEAFF
D gene: -; clone size: -; V gene: TRBV6-2/TRBV6-3; J gene: TRBJ2-1; CDR3 DNA: TGTGCCAGCACCATACAGGGAAACTCCTACAATGAGCAGTTCTTC; CDR3 protein: CASTIQGNSYNEQFF
D gene: -; clone size: few; V gene: TRBV14; J gene: TRBJ2-1; CDR3 DNA: TGTGCCAGCAGCCAAGTGCCCTTGATCGAGCAGTTCTTC; CDR3 protein: CASSQVPLIEQFF
D gene: -; clone size: few; V gene: TRBV7-3; J gene: TRBJ2-7; CDR3 DNA: TGTGCCAGCAGCTTAGGACACGGGGCGGGCTACGAGCAGTACTTC; CDR3 protein: CASSLGHGAGYEQYF
D gene: TRBD2; clone size: -; V gene: TRBV7-7; J gene: TRBJ2-2; CDR3 DNA: TGTGCCAGCAGCCCCATGACTAGCGGACGCGGGGAGCTGTTTTTT; CDR3 protein: CASSPMTSGRGELFF
D gene: -; clone size: -; V gene: TRBV7-9; J gene: TRBJ2-1; CDR3 DNA: TGTGCCAGCAGCTGGAGCGGTCCCGAGAACAATGAGCAGTTCTTC; CDR3 protein: CASSWSGPENNEQFF
D gene: TRBD2; clone size: -; V gene: TRBV20-1; J gene: TRBJ2-1; CDR3 DNA: TGCAGTGCTAGAGAGACCGGGACTAGCGGCCCTACGTCCTACAATGAGCAGTTCTTC; CDR3 protein: CSARETGTSGPTSYNEQFF
D gene: -; clone size: -; V gene: TRBV5-4; J gene: TRBJ1-1; CDR3 DNA: TGTGCCAGCAGGTCCCCTGGGAGAGGGGAAACTGAAGCTTTCTTT; CDR3 protein: CASRSPGRGETEAFF
D gene: TRBD2; clone size: many; V gene: TRBV30; J gene: TRBJ2-5; CDR3 DNA: TGTGCCTGGAAACTAGCGGGAGCGGGAGAGACCCAGTACTTC; CDR3 protein: CAWKLAGAGETQYF
D gene: -; clone size: few; V gene: TRBV15; J gene: TRBJ2-5; CDR3 DNA: TGTGCCACCAAAGCAGTTTCCCAAGAGACCCAGTACTTC; CDR3 protein: CATKAVSQETQYF
D gene: -; clone size: few; V gene: TRBV7-9; J gene: TRBJ1-1; CDR3 DNA: TGTGCCAGCAGCTTAGCGCTTTCGAGGGGAGGGACTGAAGCTTTCTTT; CDR3 protein: CASSLALSRGGTEAFF
D gene: -; clone size: -; V gene: TRBV10-2; J gene: TRBJ2-5; CDR3 DNA: TGCGCCAGCAGTGCCCTGGGGGAGACCCAGTACTTC; CDR3 protein: CASSALGETQYF
D gene: -; clone size: many; V gene: TRBV7-2; J gene: TRBJ2-2; CDR3 DNA: TGTGCCAGCACCCAAGAGGCGGGATGGACCGGGGAGCTGTTTTTT; CDR3 protein: CASTQEAGWTGELFF
D gene: TRBD2; clone size: many; V gene: TRBV7-2; J gene: TRBJ2-1; CDR3 DNA: TGTGCCAGCAGCCCCGAGCTAGGACTAGCGGGAGATGAGCAGTTCTTC; CDR3 protein: CASSPELGLAGDEQFF
D gene: -; clone size: few; V gene: TRBV6-2/TRBV6-3; J gene: TRBJ1-5; CDR3 DNA: TGTGCCAGCAGTTACTCGCAGGGACTGGGACAGCCCCAGCATTTT; CDR3 protein: CASSYSQGLGQPQHF
D gene: TRBD1; clone size: few; V gene: TRBV5-6; J gene: TRBJ1-2; CDR3 DNA: TGTGCCAGCAGCCTGGAGGACAGGGGGCTTCAGTCTGGCTACACCTTC; CDR3 protein: CASSLEDRGLQSGYTF